This is a list of T cell receptor beta chains from one sample in a study of CD8 T cells in Susac syndrome. TCRdb ran MiXCR on the immunoSEQ multiplex PCR reads and lists one entry per CDR3 protein. The table includes 160,000 or so distinct CDR3 sequences, 85% to 95% detected once. The source material was CD4+ T cells from PBMCs. The source of these receptors is a human donor with Susac syndrome. Both conserved end residues are part of each CDR3. The order of the fields is clone size, V gene, D gene, J gene, CDR3 protein, CDR3 DNA. The D gene is left open where the match is weak. Clone size is given for some rows only: seen once, a few or many times, or a class if the clone is expanded.

clone size: NA; V gene: TRBV10-3; D gene: NA; J gene: TRBJ2-7; CDR3 protein: CAISPTGYEQYF; CDR3 DNA: TGTGCCATCAGTCCCACAGGCTACGAGCAGTACTTC
clone size: NA; V gene: TRBV29-1; D gene: TRBD1; J gene: TRBJ2-4; CDR3 protein: CSVNDRGKNIQYF; CDR3 DNA: TGCAGCGTTAACGACAGGGGAAAAAACATTCAGTACTTC
clone size: NA; V gene: TRBV6-5; D gene: NA; J gene: TRBJ2-1; CDR3 protein: CASRGGETYNEQFF; CDR3 DNA: TGTGCCAGCAGGGGCGGAGAGACCTACAATGAGCAGTTCTTC
clone size: NA; V gene: TRBV27; D gene: TRBD1; J gene: TRBJ2-7; CDR3 protein: CASARREGAYGEQYF; CDR3 DNA: TGTGCCAGCGCCCGTCGAGAGGGGGCCTACGGGGAGCAGTACTTC
clone size: NA; V gene: TRBV4-1; D gene: NA; J gene: TRBJ1-6; CDR3 protein: CASSQDSNRVSPLHF; CDR3 DNA: TGCGCCAGCAGCCAAGATAGTAACAGGGTTTCACCCCTCCACTTT
clone size: NA; V gene: TRBV5-1; D gene: TRBD1; J gene: TRBJ1-6; CDR3 protein: CASSFTGQDNSPLHF; CDR3 DNA: TGCGCCAGCAGCTTTACGGGACAGGATAATTCACCCCTCCACTTT
clone size: once; V gene: TRBV25-1; D gene: NA; J gene: TRBJ2-3; CDR3 protein: CASSLVGGALTDTQYF; CDR3 DNA: TGTGCCAGCAGCCTCGTGGGGGGGGCCCTCACAGATACGCAGTATTTT
clone size: once; V gene: TRBV20-1; D gene: NA; J gene: TRBJ1-3; CDR3 protein: CSARALQPPRSGNTIYF; CDR3 DNA: TGCAGTGCTAGAGCCCTCCAACCGCCACGCTCTGGAAACACCATATATTTT
clone size: NA; V gene: TRBV29-1; D gene: NA; J gene: TRBJ1-1; CDR3 protein: CSVVTGGSSEAFF; CDR3 DNA: TGCAGCGTTGTGACGGGCGGTAGTTCTGAAGCTTTCTTT
clone size: NA; V gene: TRBV6-5; D gene: NA; J gene: TRBJ1-2; CDR3 protein: CASSWAGPYGYTF; CDR3 DNA: TGTGCCAGCAGTTGGGCAGGACCCTATGGCTACACCTTC
clone size: once; V gene: TRBV12-3/TRBV12-4; D gene: NA; J gene: TRBJ2-5; CDR3 protein: CASSLVGTQYF; CDR3 DNA: TGTGCCAGCAGCCTGGTGGGGACCCAGTACTTC
clone size: once; V gene: TRBV7-9; D gene: NA; J gene: TRBJ2-5; CDR3 protein: CASSSDGRQETQYF; CDR3 DNA: TGTGCCAGCAGCTCAGATGGGCGGCAAGAGACCCAGTACTTC
clone size: NA; V gene: TRBV5-6; D gene: NA; J gene: TRBJ2-1; CDR3 protein: CASSLALDEQFF; CDR3 DNA: TGTGCCAGCAGCTTGGCCTTAGATGAGCAGTTCTTC
clone size: once; V gene: TRBV13; D gene: NA; J gene: TRBJ2-5; CDR3 protein: CASSLSGREETQYF; CDR3 DNA: TGTGCCAGCAGCTTGAGTGGTAGAGAAGAGACCCAGTACTTC
clone size: NA; V gene: TRBV20-1; D gene: NA; J gene: TRBJ2-5; CDR3 protein: CSAKVGSKYQETQYF; CDR3 DNA: TGCAGTGCCAAGGTCGGCTCGAAGTACCAAGAGACCCAGTACTTC
clone size: NA; V gene: TRBV7-9; D gene: TRBD1; J gene: TRBJ1-5; CDR3 protein: CASSFEGAQPQHF; CDR3 DNA: TGTGCCAGCAGCTTCGAGGGGGCCCAGCCCCAGCATTTT
clone size: once; V gene: TRBV25-1; D gene: NA; J gene: TRBJ1-5; CDR3 protein: CASSGATVNQPQHF; CDR3 DNA: TGTGCCAGCAGTGGGGCGACAGTCAATCAGCCCCAGCATTTT
clone size: NA; V gene: TRBV3-1; D gene: NA; J gene: TRBJ1-6; CDR3 protein: CASSQDMGSSYNSPLHF; CDR3 DNA: TGTGCCAGCAGCCAAGATATGGGGAGCTCCTATAATTCACCCCTCCACTTT
clone size: once; V gene: TRBV25-1; D gene: TRBD1; J gene: TRBJ2-3; CDR3 protein: CASSEDRVSTDTQYF; CDR3 DNA: TGTGCCAGCAGTGAGGACAGGGTCTCCACAGATACGCAGTATTTT
clone size: NA; V gene: TRBV20-1; D gene: NA; J gene: TRBJ1-5; CDR3 protein: CSARGSRGDQPQHF; CDR3 DNA: TGCAGTGCTAGAGGCAGTCGAGGGGATCAGCCCCAGCATTTT
clone size: NA; V gene: TRBV20-1; D gene: NA; J gene: TRBJ1-5; CDR3 protein: CSAGGEPQHF; CDR3 DNA: TGCAGTGCGGGTGGGGAACCCCAGCATTTT
clone size: NA; V gene: TRBV9; D gene: TRBD2; J gene: TRBJ2-1; CDR3 protein: CASSVAGQRGYNEQFF; CDR3 DNA: TGTGCCAGCAGCGTAGCTGGCCAGCGGGGGTACAATGAGCAGTTCTTC
clone size: NA; V gene: TRBV29-1; D gene: NA; J gene: TRBJ1-2; CDR3 protein: CSAGSTVLYGYTF; CDR3 DNA: TGCAGCGCCGGGTCGACGGTTTTGTATGGCTACACCTTC
clone size: NA; V gene: TRBV29-1; D gene: TRBD2; J gene: TRBJ2-2; CDR3 protein: CSVLAGISTGELFF; CDR3 DNA: TGCAGCGTTCTAGCGGGGATTAGCACCGGGGAGCTGTTTTTT
clone size: NA; V gene: TRBV15; D gene: TRBD1; J gene: TRBJ1-5; CDR3 protein: CATSGTGSRQPQHF; CDR3 DNA: TGTGCCACCAGCGGGACAGGGAGTAGACAGCCCCAGCATTTT
clone size: NA; V gene: TRBV20-1; D gene: NA; J gene: TRBJ1-5; CDR3 protein: CSARVMEDQPQHF; CDR3 DNA: TGCAGTGCTAGAGTTATGGAAGATCAGCCCCAGCATTTT
clone size: NA; V gene: TRBV11-2; D gene: TRBD2; J gene: TRBJ2-5; CDR3 protein: CASTRSGDQETQYF; CDR3 DNA: TGTGCCAGCACCCGTAGCGGGGACCAAGAGACCCAGTACTTC
clone size: once; V gene: TRBV15; D gene: NA; J gene: TRBJ1-2; CDR3 protein: CATSRPTNRSLGGYTF; CDR3 DNA: TGTGCCACCAGCAGACCAACCAACAGGTCCCTGGGTGGCTACACCTTC
clone size: NA; V gene: TRBV10-2; D gene: NA; J gene: TRBJ2-7; CDR3 protein: CASSVTEYEQYF; CDR3 DNA: TGCGCCAGCAGTGTGACAGAATACGAGCAGTACTTC
clone size: NA; V gene: TRBV29-1; D gene: NA; J gene: TRBJ1-1; CDR3 protein: CSALHGAEAFF; CDR3 DNA: TGCAGCGCCCTCCACGGGGCTGAAGCTTTCTTT
clone size: once; V gene: TRBV29-1; D gene: NA; J gene: TRBJ1-1; CDR3 protein: CSVVGGVGRAFF; CDR3 DNA: TGCAGCGTTGTTGGGGGCGTAGGGCGAGCTTTCTTT
clone size: NA; V gene: TRBV9; D gene: NA; J gene: TRBJ2-3; CDR3 protein: CASSRTGIRDTQYF; CDR3 DNA: TGTGCCAGCAGCCGAACGGGCATTCGGGATACGCAGTATTTT
clone size: NA; V gene: TRBV20-1; D gene: NA; J gene: TRBJ2-7; CDR3 protein: CSVPRTTAVGQYF; CDR3 DNA: TGCAGTGTTCCGCGAACTACGGCCGTCGGGCAGTACTTC
clone size: NA; V gene: TRBV11-3; D gene: TRBD2; J gene: TRBJ2-3; CDR3 protein: CASSFSSGGGTDTQYF; CDR3 DNA: TGTGCCAGCAGCTTTTCTAGCGGGGGAGGCACAGATACGCAGTATTTT
clone size: NA; V gene: TRBV3-1; D gene: NA; J gene: TRBJ2-1; CDR3 protein: CASSQGSGQWNEQFF; CDR3 DNA: TGTGCCAGCAGCCAAGGCTCGGGGCAGTGGAATGAGCAGTTCTTC
clone size: NA; V gene: TRBV27; D gene: TRBD2; J gene: TRBJ2-7; CDR3 protein: CASSPSGGSPYEQYF; CDR3 DNA: TGTGCCAGCAGTCCTAGCGGGGGTTCCCCCTACGAGCAGTACTTC
clone size: NA; V gene: TRBV20-1; D gene: NA; J gene: TRBJ2-3; CDR3 protein: CSAPGGGRGDTQYF; CDR3 DNA: TGCAGTGCTCCAGGGGGGGGTCGAGGAGATACGCAGTATTTT
clone size: NA; V gene: TRBV15; D gene: NA; J gene: TRBJ1-2; CDR3 protein: CATTDRNTNYGYTF; CDR3 DNA: TGTGCCACTACCGACAGAAACACTAACTATGGCTACACCTTC